The 21 T cell receptor beta chains presented below share a single source sample, sequenced in a study of blood T cell repertoires in COVID-19. This table comes from immunoSEQ multiplex PCR, and its TCRdb copy is limited to in-frame clones, with some not included. Of about 160,000 clones listed, just under 85% are singletons. Material: peripheral blood. Receptor source: a woman aged 80 or over with acute or convalescent COVID-19.

The rearrangement uses TRBV5-5 and TRBJ2-7; weak D call: TRBD2 (5 bases). This CDR3 comprises 17 residues. Germline V gene data show CDR1 as SGHKS and CDR2 as YYEKEE (reference sequence). Trimming left V 0 bases short and J 1 base short, with 17 bases between. CDR3 loop: CASSLGDGRSGSYEQYF. CDR3 DNA sequence: TGTGCCAGCAGCTTGGGAGATGGCAGGAGCGGTTCCTACGAGCAGTACTTC.

V is TRBV7-2 and J is TRBJ1-3; D ambiguous. The CDR3 covers 15 residues. Between the trimmed V and J ends, which lost 5 bases and 0 bases, there was a span of 11 bases. The V gene's germline CDR1 is SGHTA and CDR2 FQGNSA. DNA of the CDR3: TGTGCCAGCAGCCCCCGCGCCTACTCTGGAAACACCATATATTTT. It is translated as CASSPRAYSGNTIYF.

V usage is TRBV20-1 and J usage is TRBJ1-1; D unresolved. Trimming pared 5 bases from V and 0 bases from J, leaving 4 bases between. Germline V gene data show CDR1 as DFQATT and CDR2 as SNEGSKA (reference sequence). CDR3 length equals 11 residues. CDR3 loop: CSAAMNTEAFF. In nucleotides, the CDR3 is TGCAGTGCTGCTATGAACACTGAAGCTTTCTTT.

The chain uses TRBV5-4 and TRBJ2-1, with 9 bases lining up with TRBD2. The ends lost 3 bases at V and 5 bases at J; junction bases unmatched: 6. The CDR3 spans 15 residues. In germline, CDR1 is SGHNT, CDR2 YYREEE (reference sequence). The CDR3 DNA is TGTGCCAGCAGCTCCAAGCGGGAGGTCCACAATGAGCAGTTCTTC. As protein: CASSSKREVHNEQFF.

V gene TRBV7-2 combines with J gene TRBJ1-3; 7 bases agree with TRBD1. V was pared by 5 bases and J by 2 bases, with 6 bases of the junction left unmatched. The CDR3 is 15 amino acids. Looked up from germline, CDR1 is SGHTA and CDR2 is FQGNSA. CDR3 in DNA: TGTGCCAGCAGCCTGGGACAGACCCCTGGAAACACCATATATTTT. Encoded protein: CASSLGQTPGNTIYF. The complete variable domain, with remaining parts taken from reference TRBV7-2 and TRBJ1-3, reads GAGVSQSPSNKVTEKGKDVELRCDPISGHTALYWYRQSLGQGLEFLIYFQGNSAPDKSGLPSDRFSAERTGGSVSTLTIQRTQQEDSAVYLCASSLGQTPGNTIYFGEGSWLTVV.

The chain joins TRBV7-9 to TRBJ2-4; D gene unclear. Deletions cut 5 bases from V and 0 bases from J, with 17 bases between. CDR3 length equals 17 residues. Per germline, CDR1 SEHNR and CDR2 FQNEAQ (reference sequence). CDR3 sequence reads: CASSPLQATLAKNIQYF. For the CDR3, the DNA is TGTGCCAGCAGCCCCCTACAAGCGACCCTAGCCAAAAACATTCAGTACTTC.

The rearrangement uses TRBV4-1 and TRBJ2-7, with 10 bases aligning to TRBD1. Germline V gene data show CDR1 as MGHRA and CDR2 as YSYEKL. The CDR3 length is 14 residues. Unmatched junction bases numbered 1, after V lost 3 bases and J lost 2 bases. CDR3 in DNA: TGCGCCAGCAGCCAGGGACAGGGGACCTACGAGCAGTACTTC. This sequence encodes CASSQGQGTYEQYF.

The V and J genes are TRBV7-2 and TRBJ1-1; D not certain. The germline V and J ends were trimmed by 6 bases and 4 bases, with 18 bases remaining between them. Germline V gene lookup returns CDR1 SGHTA and CDR2 FQGNSA. The CDR3 is 15 amino acids. CDR3 bases: TGTGCCAGCAGTCGCTCCATCAACAGAGCCACTGAAGCTTTCTTT. The encoded protein is CASSRSINRATEAFF.

This sequence joins TRBV19 and TRBJ2-6; TRBD1 aligns across 7 bases. Germline assignment: CDR1 LNHDA and CDR2 SQIVND (reference sequence). Trimming at V came to 8 bases and at J to 2 bases, leaving 3 bases not matched to a gene. This CDR3 is built from 14 residues. CDR3 amino acids: CASLDRAGANVLTF. CDR3 in DNA: TGTGCCAGTTTAGACAGGGCTGGGGCCAACGTCCTGACTTTC.

V and J are TRBV15 and TRBJ1-5; possibly TRBD1 for D (5 bases). Per the germline V gene, CDR1 is LNHNV and CDR2 is YYDKDF (reference sequence). The CDR3 runs to 15 residues. Trimming took off 0 bases at V and 5 bases at J, with 11 bases between the two ends. CDR3 sequence reads: CATSRDERGDQPQHF. CDR3 DNA: TGTGCCACCAGCAGAGATGAAAGGGGTGATCAGCCCCAGCATTTT.

The V call is TRBV30, the J call TRBJ1-1; D unresolved. The CDR3 extends over 12 amino acids. Germline V gene sequence: CDR1 GTSNPN, CDR2 SVGIG (reference sequence). Trimming removed 4 bases from V and 3 bases from J, with 9 bases in between. CDR3 sequence: CAWTSGHTEAFF. The CDR3 DNA is TGTGCCTGGACAAGCGGCCACACTGAAGCTTTCTTT.

This chain links TRBV5-1 with TRBJ1-2; possibly TRBD1 for D (5 bases). The CDR3 extends over 13 amino acids. The germline V and J ends were trimmed by 4 bases and 2 bases, with 9 bases remaining between them. Germline CDR1 is SGHRS and CDR2 is YFSETQ. The CDR3 DNA sequence: TGCGCCAGCAGCGGAGGGGAAAACTATGGCTACACCTTC. Its translation is CASSGGENYGYTF.

In this sample, this clone turned up a few times. The chain recombines TRBV11-2 with TRBJ1-1; D remains ambiguous. The CDR3 sequence is 12 residues long. V was shortened by 5 bases and J by 6 bases, with 10 bases between the two germline ends. In germline, CDR1 is SGHAT, CDR2 FQNNGV. CDR3: CASSLRRAEAFF. CDR3 bases: TGTGCCAGCAGCCTCCGGAGGGCTGAAGCTTTCTTT.

The chain recombines TRBV6-5 with TRBJ1-1, with 10 bases identical to TRBD1. V lost 7 bases and J lost 7; bases outside the gene matches: 6. The CDR3 consists of 13 residues. Germline V gene data show CDR1 as MNHEY and CDR2 as SVGAGI. The CDR3, as DNA: TGTGCCAGCACCTCGGGACAGGGGATTGAAGCTTTCTTT. Residues: CASTSGQGIEAFF.

This rearrangement joins TRBV29-1 to TRBJ2-7; tentatively, D is TRBD2 (6 bases). V lost 6 bases to trimming and J lost 1 base, with 13 bases between them. CDR1 and CDR2 (germline): SQVTM, ANQGSEA. The CDR3 spans 13 residues. The CDR3 loop is CSVGDLRSYEQYF. The DNA for the CDR3 is TGCAGCGTGGGGGACTTAAGGTCCTACGAGCAGTACTTC.

V usage is TRBV24-1 and J usage is TRBJ2-3, with TRBD2 matching over 8 bases. V gave up 7 bases and J gave up 5 bases; unmatched junction bases: 4. This CDR3 contains 13 residues. Germline values: CDR1 KGHDR, CDR2 SFDVKD. CDR3 in amino acids: CATSATSGDTQYF. The CDR3 coding sequence is TGTGCCACCAGCGCTACTAGCGGAGATACGCAGTATTTT.

This clone was found a few times. The V call is TRBV30, the J call TRBJ1-5; a possible D gene is TRBD1 (5 bases). This CDR3 is 13 amino acids long. With 4 bases removed from V and 4 bases from J, the gap between germline ends came to 11 bases. Germline CDR1 GTSNPN, CDR2 SVGIG (reference sequence). The CDR3 here is CAWTGGGNQPQHF. DNA for the CDR3: TGTGCCTGGACAGGTGGGGGGAATCAGCCCCAGCATTTT. Variable domain in full (rest from reference TRBV30 and TRBJ1-5): SQTIHQWPATLVQPVGSPLSLECTVEGTSNPNLYWYRQAAGRGLQLLFYSVGIGQISSEVPQNLSASRPQDRQFILSSKKLLLSDSGFYLCAWTGGGNQPQHFGDGTRLSIL.

The rearrangement joins TRBV7-9 to TRBJ2-7, with 10 bases identical to TRBD2. The junction had 8 bases not matched to a gene; V was cut back by 1 base and J by 8 bases. The length of the CDR3 is 15 residues. Per the germline V gene, CDR1 is SEHNR and CDR2 is FQNEAQ (reference sequence). The CDR3 DNA is TGTGCCAGCAGCTTAGGCATAGCTAGCGGGAGCAAGCAGTACTTC. This sequence encodes CASSLGIASGSKQYF.

This clone appeared a single time. The rearrangement uses TRBV7-9 and TRBJ1-1, with 9 bases identical to TRBD1. Losses at the gene ends were 5 bases for V and 4 bases for J; bases not matched to a gene: 8. CDR1 and CDR2 from the germline V gene are SEHNR and FQNEAQ (reference sequence). This CDR3 is built from 15 residues. CDR3 DNA: TGTGCCAGCAGCATTACAGGGGGCGCGGCCACTGAAGCTTTCTTT. Protein product: CASSITGGAATEAFF.

The chain is built from TRBV2 and TRBJ1-6, with D perhaps TRBD1 (5 bases). The germline V gene encodes CDR1 SNHLY and CDR2 FYNNEI. Trimming shortened V by 6 bases and J by 0 bases, and 12 bases separated the two germline ends. The CDR3 is 16 residues long. Here the CDR3 DNA reads TGTGCCAGCAGGGGGGGGAGCAGCTCCTATAATTCACCCCTCCACTTT. Protein: CASRGGSSSYNSPLHF.

The chain is built from TRBV4-3 and TRBJ2-7; 11 bases agree with TRBD2. Germline trimming cut 4 bases from V and 7 bases from J; bases unmatched to any gene: 9. The germline CDR1 and CDR2 sequences are LGHNA and YSLEER. This CDR3 is built from 15 residues. CDR3 DNA: TGCGCCAGCAGCCCGGGAGAACTAGCGGGAGTTGAGCAGTACTTC. Encoded protein: CASSPGELAGVEQYF.